Listed here are 30 T cell receptor beta chains from one sample, sequenced in a study of Graves' ophthalmopathy and Graves' hyperthyroidism. Investigators amplified TCR beta CDR3 regions from RNA transcripts. The first round was an RT-PCR with HTBI primers, and the second round was a multiplex PCR. TCRdb passed the multiplex PCR reads through MiXCR, listing each CDR3 protein once. The repertoire holds approximately 540,000 distinct CDR3 sequences, with about two fifths as singletons. Input material: peripheral blood or thyroid tissue (not recorded which). The receptors stem from an adult man with Graves' hyperthyroidism.

This clonotype has ten or more counts. The chain couples TRBV29-1 to TRBJ1-2; D unresolved. Germline assignment: CDR1 SQVTM and CDR2 ANQGSEA. The CDR3 runs to 11 residues. Trimming took off 6 bases at V and 7 bases at J, with 12 bases between the two ends. The CDR3 protein is CSVILGVGYTF. The CDR3 region has the DNA TGCAGCGTGATTCTCGGGGTTGGCTACACCTTC.

V usage is TRBV7-2 and J usage is TRBJ1-2, with 7 bases aligning to TRBD1. Looked up from germline, CDR1 is SGHTA and CDR2 is FQGNSA. There are 9 residues in the CDR3. The CDR3: CASGGGYTF. The CDR3 coding sequence is TGTGCTTCAGGGGGGGGCTACACCTTC.

This clonotype appeared many times. This chain links TRBV5-8 with TRBJ2-5; D is unresolved. V lost 3 bases, J lost 0 bases, and 6 bases lay in between. The CDR3 runs to 13 residues. Germline CDR1 SGHTS, CDR2 YDEGEE. The CDR3 loop reads CASSSSYQETQYF. The CDR3 DNA reads as TGTGCCAGCAGCTCCTCGTACCAAGAGACCCAGTACTTC.

V usage is TRBV6-6 and J usage is TRBJ2-5; a possible D gene is TRBD2 (5 bases). The CDR3 contains 14 residues. Germline lookup yields CDR1 MNHNY and CDR2 SVGAGI (reference sequence). Deletions cut 5 bases from V and 5 bases from J, with 15 bases between. This CDR3 is CASSPHGAEETQYF. DNA for the CDR3: TGTGCCAGCAGTCCACATGGAGCGGAGGAGACCCAGTACTTC.

The J gene is TRBJ2-7, the V gene TRBV28, with D tentatively TRBD1 (6 bases). Trimming pared 3 bases from V and 7 bases from J, leaving 19 bases between. Germline V gene sequence: CDR1 MDHEN, CDR2 SYDVKM. The CDR3 is 15 amino acids. The CDR3 DNA reads TGTGCCAGCAGTTTTAGGGGGTCGGGGTCGATTGAGCAGTACTTC. Amino acids: CASSFRGSGSIEQYF.

The rearrangement joins TRBV10-1 to TRBJ2-1, with 7 bases matching TRBD2. Germline V gene data show CDR1 as WNHNN and CDR2 as SYGVQD (reference sequence). Trimming cost V 4 bases and J 9 bases; bases outside gene matches: 12. This CDR3 comprises 15 residues. The CDR3 coding sequence is TGCGCCAGCAGTGTGAAGACGGGAGGAGGAAGTGAGCAGTTCTTC. Its protein is CASSVKTGGGSEQFF.

This rearrangement joins TRBV5-6 to TRBJ2-5; 12 positions match TRBD1. The V segment lost 7 bases and the J segment 5 bases; nucleotides outside the gene matches: 9. The germline CDR1 and CDR2 sequences are SGHDT and YYEEEE. The CDR3 has 15 amino acids. The chain's CDR3 is CASGTGGRILETQYF. Here the CDR3 DNA reads TGTGCCAGCGGGACAGGGGGCCGTATTTTGGAGACCCAGTACTTC.

The rearrangement uses TRBV5-1 and TRBJ2-2; D may be TRBD1 (5 bases). The CDR3 is made up of 16 amino acids. The germline V gene encodes CDR1 SGHRS and CDR2 YFSETQ. Trimming left V 9 bases short and J 1 base short, with 19 bases between. The CDR3 bases are TGCGCCAACAACATGCGGACAAACCTGAACACCGGGGAGCTGTTTTTT. This encodes CANNMRTNLNTGELFF.

This sequence joins TRBV29-1 and TRBJ2-6; 11 bases agree with TRBD2. Germline V gene sequence: CDR1 SQVTM, CDR2 ANQGSEA. The junction had 0 bases not matched to a gene; V was cut back by 7 bases and J by 10 bases. This CDR3 is built from 11 residues. In DNA, the CDR3 is TGCAGCGGACTAGCGGGAAACGTCCTGACTTTC. It specifies CSGLAGNVLTF.

V gene TRBV7-9 combines with J gene TRBJ1-5; a weak D match, TRBD1 (6 bases). The length of the CDR3 is 15 residues. CDR1 and CDR2 from the germline V gene are SEHNR and FQNEAQ (reference sequence). The V gene lost 3 bases and the J gene lost 9 bases, with 18 bases spanning the gap. In DNA form, the CDR3 reads TGTGCCAGCAGCTTGAAATCGGGTGGCAGGGGGCCCCAGCATTTT. Residues: CASSLKSGGRGPQHF.

The V call is TRBV15, the J call TRBJ2-5; TRBD2 is a possible D gene (6 bases). This CDR3 has 14 residues. Germline-derived CDR1 and CDR2 are LNHNV and YYDKDF (reference sequence). Deletions cut 1 base from V and 1 base from J, with 7 bases between. The CDR3 region has the DNA TGTGCCACCAGCAGAGCCGGGAGCCAAGAGACCCAGTACTTC. The encoded protein is CATSRAGSQETQYF.

The table lists this clonotype with a few counts. The J gene is TRBJ2-7, the V gene TRBV7-3, with 7 bases aligning to TRBD1. With the DNA end fitting TRBJ2-4 better, the J assignment may be wrong. Germline V lookup: CDR1 SGHTA, CDR2 FQGTGA. This CDR3 has 13 amino acids. In nucleotides, the CDR3 is TGTGCCAGCAGCGCCACAGGGGAAAACATTCAGTACTTC. It translates to CASSATGENIQYF.

The chain joins TRBV29-1 to TRBJ1-2; D might be TRBD1 (5 bases). V lost 8 bases to trimming and J lost 8 bases, with 9 bases between them. There are 9 residues in the CDR3. Germline CDR1 reads SQVTM; CDR2 reads ANQGSEA. This chain's CDR3 is CSSGYGYTF. CDR3 coding DNA: TGCAGCTCAGGGTACGGCTACACCTTC.

The J gene is TRBJ2-7, the V gene TRBV6-1; perhaps TRBD1 as D (6 bases). Germline V gene sequence: CDR1 MNHNS, CDR2 SASEGT. The CDR3 runs to 15 residues. V was cut by 4 bases and J by 1 base, with 14 bases left in between. CDR3 sequence (DNA): TGTGCCAGCAGTGTGGGCACCAGGGGATCCTACGAGCAGTACTTC. Its translation is CASSVGTRGSYEQYF.

In this sample, this clonotype turned up a few times. The chain has TRBV2 and TRBJ1-5, with 8 nucleotides matching TRBD1. After removal of 4 bases from V and 3 bases from J, the junction contained 14 bases not matched to a gene. There are 18 residues in the CDR3. Germline values: CDR1 SNHLY, CDR2 FYNNEI. The CDR3 DNA follows: TGTGCCAGCAGTGCGCTCGGGACAGGCGAACCCGCCAATCAGCCCCAGCATTTT. Its protein product is CASSALGTGEPANQPQHF.

This clonotype was observed many times. The V and J genes are TRBV7-9 and TRBJ2-7; D not resolved. Trimming left V 1 base short and J 6 bases short, with 10 bases between. The germline gives CDR1 SEHNR, CDR2 FQNEAQ (reference sequence). There are 13 residues in the CDR3. DNA of the CDR3: TGTGCCAGCAGCTTAGAACCTCCCTCCGAGCAGTACTTC. Its translation is CASSLEPPSEQYF.

This clonotype was seen at least ten times. The V gene is TRBV7-6, the J gene TRBJ1-6; the match to TRBD1 covers 9 bases. The germline CDR1 and CDR2 sequences are SGHVS and FNYEAQ. Trimming at V came to 5 bases and at J to 7 bases, leaving 9 bases not matched to a gene. This CDR3 spans 16 amino acids. CDR3 in amino acids: CASSDGTGFFNSPLHF. In DNA, the CDR3 is TGTGCCAGCAGCGACGGGACAGGGTTTTTCAATTCACCCCTCCACTTT.

This clonotype was picked up many times. The gene calls are TRBV12-3 or TRBV12-4 and TRBJ1-1, with D unclear. V was shortened by 5 bases and J by 4 bases, with 14 bases between the two germline ends. This CDR3 is 14 amino acids long. This CDR3 reads CASSEHGGRTEAFF. The CDR3 DNA sequence: TGTGCCAGCAGTGAACACGGAGGTCGCACTGAAGCTTTCTTT.

The J gene is TRBJ2-5, the V gene TRBV7-8; 9 bases align to TRBD1. The germline V gene encodes CDR1 SGHVS and CDR2 FQNEAQ. The J segment lost 7 bases and the V segment lost 5 bases, leaving 5 bases of the junction unmatched. The CDR3 spans 13 residues. The chain's CDR3 is CASSRTGEGTQYF. DNA for the CDR3: TGTGCCAGCAGCCGGACAGGGGAAGGGACCCAGTACTTC.

This clonotype was detected only once. The genes are TRBV2 and TRBJ2-2, with 8 bases identical to TRBD1. V was pared by 4 bases and J by 8 bases, with 3 bases of the junction left unmatched. Germline-derived CDR1 and CDR2 are SNHLY and FYNNEI. This CDR3 is 13 amino acids long. In nucleotides, the CDR3 is TGTGCCAGCAGTGCCCGGGACAGGGGGGAGCTGTTTTTT. Translation: CASSARDRGELFF.

For this clonotype: One junction end does not reproduce the germline sequence, and a read error may be involved. CDR3 in amino acids: CASGLGAAKIETQCF. CDR3 in DNA: TGTGCTAGTGGTTTGGGAGCCGCAAAGATAGAGACCCAGTGCTTC. The V call is TRBV12-5, the J call TRBJ2-5, with D uncertain. The germline V gene has CDR1 LGHNT and CDR2 FRNRAP. CDR3 size: 15 residues. Complete variable domain (other parts from reference TRBV12-5 and TRBJ2-5): DARVTQTPRHKVTEMGQEVTMRCQPILGHNTVFWYRQTMMQGLELLAYFRNRAPLDDSGMPKDRFSAEMPDATLATLKIQPSEPRDSAVYFCASGLGAAKIETQCFGPGTRLLVL.

This rearrangement joins TRBV2 to TRBJ2-7; 12 nucleotides align to TRBD2. The CDR3 covers 16 residues. CDR1 and CDR2 (germline): SNHLY, FYNNEI. Trimming cost V 2 bases and J 4 bases; bases outside gene matches: 6. CDR3 nucleotide sequence: TGTGCCAGCAGTGAAAATCCTAGCGGGAGGGTATACGAGCAGTACTTC. It is translated as CASSENPSGRVYEQYF.

In this sample, this clonotype turned up many times. This chain uses TRBV10-3 with TRBJ1-1; D uncertain. The germline gives CDR1 ENHRY, CDR2 SYGVKD. The V gene lost 3 bases and the J gene lost 4 bases, with 9 bases spanning the gap. There are 13 residues in the CDR3. CDR3 nucleotides: TGTGCCATCAGTGAAGGCACGGCCACTGAAGCTTTCTTT. Amino acids: CAISEGTATEAFF.

On this clonotype itself: It is unclear where the CDR3 begins or ends on the DNA, so no DNA is shown, and the CDR3 is as TCRdb lists it. This rearrangement joins TRBV7-9 to TRBJ2-2; the table calls TRBD1, which could not be checked here. Germline V gene data show CDR1 as SEHNR and CDR2 as FQNEAQ (reference sequence). Counting both end residues, the CDR3 totals 15 amino acids. The CDR3 spells CASSLVGKGSGELLF.

This clonotype has at least ten counts. The chain employs TRBV24-1 and TRBJ2-7, with no clear D. The V gene lost 1 base and the J gene lost 1 base, with 19 bases spanning the gap. The CDR3 runs 18 residues. CDR1 and CDR2 (germline): KGHDR, SFDVKD. The DNA of the CDR3 is TGTGCCACCAGTGATTTACGGATGCCGCTGGCAGCTTCCTACGAGCAGTACTTC. It translates to CATSDLRMPLAASYEQYF.

The chain has TRBV20-1 and TRBJ2-2; the D gene is possibly TRBD2 (5 bases). This CDR3 has 19 amino acids. From germline, CDR1 is DFQATT and CDR2 SNEGSKA (reference sequence). V lost 5 bases and J 7 bases, leaving 32 bases between the germline ends. CDR3: CSAQDGLGGLPTTGGELFF. DNA for the CDR3: TGCAGTGCTCAGGACGGACTTGGCGGACTCCCGACAACCGGCGGGGAGCTGTTTTTT.

This clonotype was counted a few times. The V and J genes are TRBV25-1 and TRBJ2-3; TRBD2 aligns across 10 bases. With V trimmed by 4 bases and J by 3 bases, 7 bases remained unmatched. The CDR3 loop spans 16 amino acids. Germline loops: CDR1 MGHDK, CDR2 SYGVNS. CDR3 in DNA: TGTGCCAGCAGTGCCCCAGCGGGGGGGAGTACAGATACGCAGTATTTT. Translating gives CASSAPAGGSTDTQYF.

This clonotype was observed at least ten times. This sequence joins TRBV15 and TRBJ1-2, with TRBD1 matching over 9 bases. Losses at the gene ends were 4 bases for V and 7 bases for J; bases not matched to a gene: 4. The CDR3 runs to 13 residues. The V gene's germline CDR1 is LNHNV and CDR2 YYDKDF (reference sequence). For the CDR3, the DNA is TGTGCCACCAGCAAGACGGGACAGGGTGGCTACACCTTC. Encoded protein: CATSKTGQGGYTF. The entire variable domain, with the rest obtained from reference TRBV15 and TRBJ1-2, is as follows: DAMVIQNPRYQVTQFGKPVTLSCSQTLNHNVMYWYQQKSSQAPKLLFHYYDKDFNNEADTPDNFQSRRPNTSFCFLDIRSPGLGDTAMYLCATSKTGQGGYTFGSGTRLTVV.

This chain joins TRBV7-9 and TRBJ2-3; TRBD2 is a possible D gene (5 bases). V gave up 11 bases and J gave up 0 bases, with 18 bases separating them. This CDR3 comprises 15 residues. Germline CDR1 SEHNR, CDR2 FQNEAQ (reference sequence). The CDR3 spells CAWSQSDYSTDTQYF. CDR3 nucleotides: TGTGCCTGGAGTCAGAGTGACTATAGCACAGATACGCAGTATTTT.

There are many counts of this clonotype. This chain links TRBV20-1 with TRBJ1-2; 9 nucleotides align to TRBD1. The J segment lost 6 bases and the V segment lost 4 bases, leaving 9 bases of the junction unmatched. This CDR3 contains 14 residues. Per germline, CDR1 DFQATT and CDR2 SNEGSKA (reference sequence). CDR3 DNA: TGCAGTGCTACGCCGGGACAGGGATCCAATGGCTACACCTTC. Translating gives CSATPGQGSNGYTF.